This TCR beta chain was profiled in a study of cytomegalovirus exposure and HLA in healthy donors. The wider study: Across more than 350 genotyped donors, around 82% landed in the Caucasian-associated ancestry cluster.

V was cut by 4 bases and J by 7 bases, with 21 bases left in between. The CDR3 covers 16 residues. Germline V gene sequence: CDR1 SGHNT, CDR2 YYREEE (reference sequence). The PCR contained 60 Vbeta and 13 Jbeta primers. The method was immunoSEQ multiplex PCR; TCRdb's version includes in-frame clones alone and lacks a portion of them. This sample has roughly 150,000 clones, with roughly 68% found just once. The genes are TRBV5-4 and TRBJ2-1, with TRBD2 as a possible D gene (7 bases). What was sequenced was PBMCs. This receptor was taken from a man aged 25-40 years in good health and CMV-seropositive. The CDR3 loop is CASSGGLADAENEQFF. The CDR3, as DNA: TGTGCCAGCAGCGGGGGGCTAGCGGACGCCGAGAATGAGCAGTTCTTC.